The 18 T cell receptor beta chains listed next were all sequenced from one sample in a study of monozygotic twins with inflammatory bowel disease. TCRdb derives one entry per CDR3 protein from the 5' RACE reads, leaving out DNA. The sample is made up of 400,000 or so distinct CDR3 sequences, and the top ten hold 2% to 3% of it. The sequenced sample consisted of blood. These receptors were obtained from a human donor with ulcerative colitis or Crohn's disease, or a healthy co-twin of an affected twin (not recorded which).

The chain has TRBV30 and TRBJ2-1. Germline CDR1 is GTSNPN and CDR2 is SVGIG (reference sequence). This CDR3 is built from 14 residues. The chain's CDR3 is CAWSVGDSYNEQFF.

V is TRBV12-3 or TRBV12-4 and J is TRBJ1-3. The CDR3 has 17 residues. CDR3 loop: CASSWGLPGALGNTIYF.

This chain connects TRBV6-5 to TRBJ2-5; TCRdb calls TRBD1, which cannot be checked without DNA. Germline CDR1 is MNHEY and CDR2 is SVGAGI. This CDR3 is 14 amino acids long. CDR3 protein: CASSYWEQGETQYF.

The V and J genes are TRBV12-3 or TRBV12-4 and TRBJ2-7; TCRdb designates TRBD1, a call that cannot be tested without DNA. The CDR3 is 12 residues long. The CDR3 loop is CASSAGQGPRYF.

The rearrangement uses TRBV7-6 and TRBJ2-1; as DNA is missing, the TRBD2 call by TCRdb cannot be tested. From germline, CDR1 is SGHVS and CDR2 FNYEAQ. The CDR3 is 17 amino acids. The CDR3 sequence is CASSPDIAGASYNEQFF.

The V gene is TRBV7-2, the J gene TRBJ2-7; there is no DNA to check the TCRdb D call of TRBD1. The CDR3 totals 13 residues. Germline-derived CDR1 and CDR2 are SGHTA and FQGNSA. This CDR3 is CASSKGTGHEQYF.

The chain is built from TRBV4-1 and TRBJ2-1. The CDR3 consists of 15 residues. Per the germline V gene, CDR1 is MGHRA and CDR2 is YSYEKL. CDR3 loop: CASSQGSGSYNEQFF.

The chain combines TRBV28 with TRBJ2-1; the D call from TCRdb, TRBD2, cannot be confirmed without DNA. Per germline, CDR1 MDHEN and CDR2 SYDVKM. This CDR3 spans 16 amino acids. The CDR3 region is CASSLNAGTSKDEQFF.

This rearrangement joins TRBV12-3 or TRBV12-4 to TRBJ1-1. The CDR3 loop spans 11 amino acids. The CDR3 is CASSSGGGAFF.

This chain links TRBV4-1 with TRBJ1-5. Per the germline V gene, CDR1 is MGHRA and CDR2 is YSYEKL. The CDR3 totals 15 residues. The CDR3: CASSQDGAWNQPQHF.

The rearrangement uses TRBV15 and TRBJ1-3. The CDR3 runs 15 residues. Germline V gene lookup returns CDR1 LNHNV and CDR2 YYDKDF (reference sequence). The CDR3 region is CATSRDTGSGNTIYF.

The gene calls are TRBV12-3 or TRBV12-4 and TRBJ2-7. The CDR3 loop spans 12 amino acids. The CDR3 protein is CASSGRVYEQYF.

The chain joins TRBV5-1 to TRBJ2-3. CDR3 length equals 14 residues. The germline gives CDR1 SGHRS, CDR2 YFSETQ. CDR3 amino acids: CASSLTPYTDTQYF.

The rearrangement uses TRBV7-9 and TRBJ2-1; the TRBD2 assignment by TCRdb is unverifiable without DNA. This CDR3 has 14 residues. Per germline, CDR1 SEHNR and CDR2 FQNEAQ (reference sequence). The chain's CDR3 is CASSFIAGGDEQFF.

The V and J genes are TRBV5-1 and TRBJ2-1; TCRdb gives TRBD2 as the D gene, but with no DNA this cannot be confirmed. The CDR3 spans 16 residues. CDR1 is SGHRS and CDR2 is YFSETQ in the germline V gene. The CDR3 loop is CASSSLEGVNYNEQFF.

The rearrangement joins TRBV30 to TRBJ2-3; TCRdb designates TRBD2, a call that cannot be tested without DNA. CDR1 GTSNPN and CDR2 SVGIG come from the germline V gene (reference sequence). CDR3 length: 13 residues. CDR3 protein: CALRPAGGLSQYF.

CDR3: CASSLGAGEIYEQYF. The chain employs TRBV5-1 and TRBJ2-7. CDR3 length equals 15 residues. Germline loops: CDR1 SGHRS, CDR2 YFSETQ.

The V and J genes are TRBV7-9 and TRBJ1-3. The CDR3 is 14 residues long. In germline, CDR1 is SEHNR, CDR2 FQNEAQ (reference sequence). This CDR3 reads CASSPEVSGNTIYF. The full variable domain, rest sourced from reference TRBV7-9 and TRBJ1-3, is DTGVSQNPRHKITKRGQNVTFRCDPISEHNRLYWYRQTLGQGPEFLTYFQNEAQLEKSRLLSDRFSAERPKGSFSTLEIQRTEQGDSAMYLCASSPEVSGNTIYFGEGSWLTVV.